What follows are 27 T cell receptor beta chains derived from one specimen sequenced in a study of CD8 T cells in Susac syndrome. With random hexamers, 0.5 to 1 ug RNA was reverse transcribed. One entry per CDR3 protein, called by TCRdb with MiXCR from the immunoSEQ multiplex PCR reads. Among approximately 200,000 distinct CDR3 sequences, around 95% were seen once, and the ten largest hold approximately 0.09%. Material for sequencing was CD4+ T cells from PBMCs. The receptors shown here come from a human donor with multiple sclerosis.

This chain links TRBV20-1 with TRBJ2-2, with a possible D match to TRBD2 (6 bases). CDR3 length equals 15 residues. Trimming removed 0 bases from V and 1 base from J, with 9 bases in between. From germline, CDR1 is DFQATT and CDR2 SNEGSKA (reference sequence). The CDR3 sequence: CSARDGGGNTGELFF. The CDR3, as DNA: TGCAGTGCTAGAGACGGGGGAGGGAACACCGGGGAGCTGTTTTTT.

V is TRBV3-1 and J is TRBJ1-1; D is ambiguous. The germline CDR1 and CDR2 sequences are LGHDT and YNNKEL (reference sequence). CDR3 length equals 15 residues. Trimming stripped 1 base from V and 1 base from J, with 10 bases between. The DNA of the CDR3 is TGTGCCAGCAGCCAAGTGCTGGCCACGAACACTGAAGCTTTCTTT. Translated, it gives CASSQVLATNTEAFF. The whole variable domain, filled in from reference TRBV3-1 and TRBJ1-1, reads DTAVSQTPKYLVTQMGNDKSIKCEQNLGHDTMYWYKQDSKKFLKIMFSYNNKELIINETVPNRFSPKSPDKAHLNLHINSLELGDSAVYFCASSQVLATNTEAFFGQGTRLTVV.

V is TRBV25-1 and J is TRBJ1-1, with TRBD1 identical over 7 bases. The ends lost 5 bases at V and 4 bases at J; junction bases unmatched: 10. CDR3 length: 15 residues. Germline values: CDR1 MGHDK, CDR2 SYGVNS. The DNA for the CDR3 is TGTGCCAGCAGTTCCAACCGGGGACAGATCACTGAAGCTTTCTTT. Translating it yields CASSSNRGQITEAFF.

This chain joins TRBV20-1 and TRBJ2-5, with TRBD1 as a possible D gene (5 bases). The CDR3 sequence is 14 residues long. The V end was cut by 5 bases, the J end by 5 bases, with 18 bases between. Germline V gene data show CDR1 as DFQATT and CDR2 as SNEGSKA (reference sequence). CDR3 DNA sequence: TGCAGTGCTCACGCGGACACGGAGTGGGAGACCCAGTACTTC. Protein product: CSAHADTEWETQYF.

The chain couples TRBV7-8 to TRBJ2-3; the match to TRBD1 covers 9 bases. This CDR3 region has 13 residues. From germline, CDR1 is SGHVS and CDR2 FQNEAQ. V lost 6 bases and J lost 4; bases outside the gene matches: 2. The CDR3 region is CASRYRGPDTQYF. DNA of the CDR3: TGTGCCAGCAGATACAGGGGGCCAGATACGCAGTATTTT. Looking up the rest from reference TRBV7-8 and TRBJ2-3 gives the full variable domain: GAGVSQSPRYKVAKRGQDVALRCDPISGHVSLFWYQQALGQGPEFLTYFQNEAQLDKSGLPSDRFFAERPEGSVSTLKIQRTQQEDSAVYLCASRYRGPDTQYFGPGTRLTVL.

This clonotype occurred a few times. The CDR3 loop reads CASSPRTGNTEAFF. The CDR3 DNA is TGCGCCAGCAGCCCTAGGACAGGTAACACTGAAGCTTTCTTT. The chain recombines TRBV5-1 with TRBJ1-1; the match to TRBD1 covers 7 bases. Germline-derived CDR1 and CDR2 are SGHRS and YFSETQ. With 4 bases clipped from V and 2 bases from J, the junction kept 5 bases outside the gene matches. The CDR3 sequence is 14 residues long.

CDR3 in DNA: TGTGCCAGCAGTCTTAGGATAGGAGAGGGCTACACCTTC. This gives the protein CASSLRIGEGYTF. The rearrangement uses TRBV9 and TRBJ1-2; D call uncertain. The CDR3 covers 13 residues. Germline V gene lookup returns CDR1 SGDLS and CDR2 YYNGEE. V was trimmed by 5 bases and J by 8 bases, leaving 16 bases between them.

The CDR3 loop reads CSVRPGTSGVVRETQYF. CDR3 in DNA: TGCAGCGTTCGGCCCGGGACTAGCGGGGTTGTGAGGGAGACCCAGTACTTC. The chain joins TRBV29-1 to TRBJ2-5; 13 bases map to TRBD2. Germline values: CDR1 SQVTM, CDR2 ANQGSEA. V lost 5 bases, J lost 5 bases, and 14 bases stayed unmatched. The CDR3 is 17 residues long.

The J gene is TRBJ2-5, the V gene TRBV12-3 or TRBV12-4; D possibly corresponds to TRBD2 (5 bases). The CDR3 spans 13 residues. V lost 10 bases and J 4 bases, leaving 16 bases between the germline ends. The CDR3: CATAQLVAETQYF. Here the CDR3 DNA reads TGTGCCACCGCACAACTAGTGGCAGAGACCCAGTACTTC.

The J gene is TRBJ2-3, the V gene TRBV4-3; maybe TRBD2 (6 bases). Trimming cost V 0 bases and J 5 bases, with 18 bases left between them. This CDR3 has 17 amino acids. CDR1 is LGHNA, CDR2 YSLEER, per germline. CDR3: CASSQDLRGAGGDTQYF. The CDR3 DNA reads TGCGCCAGCAGCCAAGATTTGCGAGGGGCCGGGGGAGATACGCAGTATTTT.

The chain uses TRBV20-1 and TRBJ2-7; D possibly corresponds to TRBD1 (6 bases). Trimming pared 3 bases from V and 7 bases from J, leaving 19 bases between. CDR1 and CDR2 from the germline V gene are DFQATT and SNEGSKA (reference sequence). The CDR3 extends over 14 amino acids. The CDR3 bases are TGCAGTGCTAGTTCTGGGGAAGGGGGATATGAGCAGTACTTC. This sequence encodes CSASSGEGGYEQYF.

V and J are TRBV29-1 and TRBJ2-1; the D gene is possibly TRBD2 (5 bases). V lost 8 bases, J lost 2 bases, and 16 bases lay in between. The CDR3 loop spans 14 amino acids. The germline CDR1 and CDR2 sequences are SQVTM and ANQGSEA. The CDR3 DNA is TGCAGCTCAAAACGAGGGCTGACCTACAATGAGCAGTTCTTC. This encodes CSSKRGLTYNEQFF.

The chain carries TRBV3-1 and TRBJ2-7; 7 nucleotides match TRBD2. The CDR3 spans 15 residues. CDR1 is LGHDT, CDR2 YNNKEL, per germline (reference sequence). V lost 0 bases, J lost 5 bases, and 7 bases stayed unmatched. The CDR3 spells CASSQDPAGRNEQYF. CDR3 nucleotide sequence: TGTGCCAGCAGCCAAGATCCAGCGGGGAGGAACGAGCAGTACTTC.

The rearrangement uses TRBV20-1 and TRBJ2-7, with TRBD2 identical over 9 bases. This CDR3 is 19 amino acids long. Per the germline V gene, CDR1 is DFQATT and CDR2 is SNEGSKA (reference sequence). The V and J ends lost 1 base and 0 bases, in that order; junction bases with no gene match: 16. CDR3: CSARAGLAPQEPSSYEQYF. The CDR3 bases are TGCAGTGCTAGAGCCGGACTAGCGCCACAAGAACCTAGCTCCTACGAGCAGTACTTC.

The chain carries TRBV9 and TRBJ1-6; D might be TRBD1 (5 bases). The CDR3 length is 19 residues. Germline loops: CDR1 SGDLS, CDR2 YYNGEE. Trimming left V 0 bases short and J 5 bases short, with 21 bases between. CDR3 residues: CASSVGGTESTLNNSPLHF. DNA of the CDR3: TGTGCCAGCAGCGTAGGAGGGACGGAGTCGACTCTCAATAATTCACCCCTCCACTTT. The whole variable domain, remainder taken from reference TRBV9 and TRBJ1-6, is DSGVTQTPKHLITATGQRVTLRCSPRSGDLSVYWYQQSLDQGLQFLIQYYNGEERAKGNILERFSAQQFPDLHSELNLSSLELGDSALYFCASSVGGTESTLNNSPLHFGNGTRLTVT.

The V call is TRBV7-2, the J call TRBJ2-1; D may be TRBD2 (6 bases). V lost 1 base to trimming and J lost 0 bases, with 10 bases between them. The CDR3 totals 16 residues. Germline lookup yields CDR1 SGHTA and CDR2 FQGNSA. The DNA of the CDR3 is TGTGCCAGCAGCTTAGTAGCGGCGAGCTCCTACAATGAGCAGTTCTTC. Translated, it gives CASSLVAASSYNEQFF.

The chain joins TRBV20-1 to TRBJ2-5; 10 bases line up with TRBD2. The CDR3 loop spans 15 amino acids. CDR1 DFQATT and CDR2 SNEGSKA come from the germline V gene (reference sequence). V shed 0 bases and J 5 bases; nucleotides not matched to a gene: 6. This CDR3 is CSARDRLAGRETQYF. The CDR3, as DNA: TGCAGTGCTAGAGATCGACTAGCGGGTAGGGAGACCCAGTACTTC.

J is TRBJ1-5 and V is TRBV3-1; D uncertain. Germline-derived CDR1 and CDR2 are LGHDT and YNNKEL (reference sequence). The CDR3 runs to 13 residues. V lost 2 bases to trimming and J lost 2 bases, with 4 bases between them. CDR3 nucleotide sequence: TGTGCCAGCAGCCAAATGGGCAATCAGCCCCAGCATTTT. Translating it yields CASSQMGNQPQHF. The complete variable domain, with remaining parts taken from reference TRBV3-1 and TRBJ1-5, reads DTAVSQTPKYLVTQMGNDKSIKCEQNLGHDTMYWYKQDSKKFLKIMFSYNNKELIINETVPNRFSPKSPDKAHLNLHINSLELGDSAVYFCASSQMGNQPQHFGDGTRLSIL.

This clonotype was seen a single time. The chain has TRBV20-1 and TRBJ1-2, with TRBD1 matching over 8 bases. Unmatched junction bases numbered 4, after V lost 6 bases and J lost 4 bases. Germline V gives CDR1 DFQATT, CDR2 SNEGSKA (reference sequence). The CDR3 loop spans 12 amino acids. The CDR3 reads CSATGTGYGYTF. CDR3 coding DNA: TGCAGTGCCACCGGGACAGGCTATGGCTACACCTTC.

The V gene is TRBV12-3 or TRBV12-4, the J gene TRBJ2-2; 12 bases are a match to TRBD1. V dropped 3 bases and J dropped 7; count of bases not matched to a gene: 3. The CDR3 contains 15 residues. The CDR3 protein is CASSLGTGGGGELFF. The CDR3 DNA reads TGTGCCAGCAGTTTGGGGACAGGGGGCGGCGGGGAGCTGTTTTTT.

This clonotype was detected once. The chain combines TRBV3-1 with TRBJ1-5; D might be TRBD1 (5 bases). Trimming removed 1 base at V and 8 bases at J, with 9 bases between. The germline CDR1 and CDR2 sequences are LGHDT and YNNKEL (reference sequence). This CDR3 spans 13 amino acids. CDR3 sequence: CASSQGGGKPQHF. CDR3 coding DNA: TGTGCCAGCAGCCAAGGGGGCGGGAAGCCCCAGCATTTT.

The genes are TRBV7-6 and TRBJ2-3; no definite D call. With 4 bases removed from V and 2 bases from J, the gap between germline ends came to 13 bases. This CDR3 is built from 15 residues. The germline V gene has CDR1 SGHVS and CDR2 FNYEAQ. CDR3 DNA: TGTGCCAGCAGCTCCGCGACGGATTACACAGATACGCAGTATTTT. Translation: CASSSATDYTDTQYF. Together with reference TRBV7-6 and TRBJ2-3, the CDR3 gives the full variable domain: GAGVSQSPRYKVTKRGQDVALRCDPISGHVSLYWYRQALGQGPEFLTYFNYEAQQDKSGLPNDRFSAERPEGSISTLTIQRTEQRDSAMYRCASSSATDYTDTQYFGPGTRLTVL.

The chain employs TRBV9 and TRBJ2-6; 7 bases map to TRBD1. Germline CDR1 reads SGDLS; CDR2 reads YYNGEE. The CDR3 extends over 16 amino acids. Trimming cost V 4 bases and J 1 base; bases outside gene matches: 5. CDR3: CASSKTGNSGANVLTF. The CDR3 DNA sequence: TGTGCCAGCAGCAAGACAGGGAATTCTGGGGCCAACGTCCTGACTTTC.

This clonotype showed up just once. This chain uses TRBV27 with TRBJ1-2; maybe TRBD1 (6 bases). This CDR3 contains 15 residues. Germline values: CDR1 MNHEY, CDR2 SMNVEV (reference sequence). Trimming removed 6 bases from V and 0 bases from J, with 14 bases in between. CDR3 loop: CASRPLRGPNYGYTF. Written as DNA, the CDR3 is TGTGCCAGCAGACCCCTCAGGGGCCCTAACTATGGCTACACCTTC.

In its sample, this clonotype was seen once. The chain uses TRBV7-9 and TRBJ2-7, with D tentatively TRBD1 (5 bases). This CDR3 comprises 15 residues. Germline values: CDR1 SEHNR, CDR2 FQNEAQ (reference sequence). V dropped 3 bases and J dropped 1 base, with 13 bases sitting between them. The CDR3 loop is CASSFGVRASYEQYF. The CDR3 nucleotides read TGTGCCAGCAGCTTCGGAGTCAGGGCTTCCTACGAGCAGTACTTC.

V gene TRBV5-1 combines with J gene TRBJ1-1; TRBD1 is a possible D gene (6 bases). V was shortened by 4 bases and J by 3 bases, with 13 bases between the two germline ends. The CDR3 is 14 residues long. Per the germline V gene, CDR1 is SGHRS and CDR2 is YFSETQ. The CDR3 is CASSITGRDTEAFF. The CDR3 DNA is TGCGCCAGCAGCATCACAGGGAGGGACACTGAAGCTTTCTTT.

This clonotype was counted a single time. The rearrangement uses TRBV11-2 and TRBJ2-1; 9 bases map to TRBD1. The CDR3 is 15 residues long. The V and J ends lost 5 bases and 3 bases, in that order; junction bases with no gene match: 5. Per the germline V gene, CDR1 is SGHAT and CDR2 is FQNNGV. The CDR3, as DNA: TGTGCCAGCAGCCTCCGACAGGGGGACTACAATGAGCAGTTCTTC. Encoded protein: CASSLRQGDYNEQFF.